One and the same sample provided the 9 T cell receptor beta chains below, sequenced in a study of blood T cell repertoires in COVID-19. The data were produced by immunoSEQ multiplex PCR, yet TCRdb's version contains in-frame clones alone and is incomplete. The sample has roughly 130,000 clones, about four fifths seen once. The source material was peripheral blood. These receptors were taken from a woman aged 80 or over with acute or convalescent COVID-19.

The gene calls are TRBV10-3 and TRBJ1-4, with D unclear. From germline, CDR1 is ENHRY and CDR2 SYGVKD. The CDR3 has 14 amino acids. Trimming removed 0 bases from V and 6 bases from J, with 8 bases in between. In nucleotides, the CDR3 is TGTGCCATCAGTGAGTCGAGAGGGTATGAAAAACTGTTTTTT. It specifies CAISESRGYEKLFF.

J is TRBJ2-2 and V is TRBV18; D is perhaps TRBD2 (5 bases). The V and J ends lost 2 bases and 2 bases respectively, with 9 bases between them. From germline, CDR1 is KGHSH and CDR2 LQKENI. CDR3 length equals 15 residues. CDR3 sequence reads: CASSPIRENTGELFF. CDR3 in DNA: TGTGCCAGCTCACCAATTCGGGAAAACACCGGGGAGCTGTTTTTT.

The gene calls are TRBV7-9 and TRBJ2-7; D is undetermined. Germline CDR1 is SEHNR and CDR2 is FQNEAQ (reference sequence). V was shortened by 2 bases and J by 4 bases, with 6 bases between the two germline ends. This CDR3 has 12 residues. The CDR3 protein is CASSLNGYEQYF. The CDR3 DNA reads TGTGCCAGCAGCTTAAACGGTTACGAGCAGTACTTC.

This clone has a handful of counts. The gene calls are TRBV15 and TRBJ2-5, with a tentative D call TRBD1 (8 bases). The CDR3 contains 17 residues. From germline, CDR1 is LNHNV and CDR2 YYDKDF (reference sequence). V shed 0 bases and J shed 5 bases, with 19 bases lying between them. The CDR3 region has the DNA TGTGCCACCAGCAGAGATTGGGCGGACAGGGAGGGTGAGACCCAGTACTTC. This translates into CATSRDWADREGETQYF.

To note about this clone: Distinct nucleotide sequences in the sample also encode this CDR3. This CDR3 is CASSTGPGQETQYF. CDR3 DNA: TGCGCCAGCAGTACAGGGCCAGGTCAAGAGACCCAGTACTTC. The gene calls are TRBV5-1 and TRBJ2-5; D might be TRBD1 (6 bases). This CDR3 has 14 amino acids. Germline V gene lookup returns CDR1 SGHRS and CDR2 YFSETQ. Deletions cut 5 bases from V and 2 bases from J, with 13 bases between.

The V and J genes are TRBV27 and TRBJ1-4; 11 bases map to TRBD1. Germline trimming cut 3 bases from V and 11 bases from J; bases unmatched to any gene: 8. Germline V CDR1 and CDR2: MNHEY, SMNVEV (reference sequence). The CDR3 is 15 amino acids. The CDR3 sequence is CASSLLRTGGAKLFF. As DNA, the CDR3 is TGTGCCAGCAGTTTGCTCAGGACAGGGGGCGCGAAACTGTTTTTT. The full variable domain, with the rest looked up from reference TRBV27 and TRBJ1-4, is EAQVTQNPRYLITVTGKKLTVTCSQNMNHEYMSWYRQDPGLGLRQIYYSMNVEVTDKGDVPEGYKVSRKEKRNFPLILESPSPNQTSLYFCASSLLRTGGAKLFFGSGTQLSVL.

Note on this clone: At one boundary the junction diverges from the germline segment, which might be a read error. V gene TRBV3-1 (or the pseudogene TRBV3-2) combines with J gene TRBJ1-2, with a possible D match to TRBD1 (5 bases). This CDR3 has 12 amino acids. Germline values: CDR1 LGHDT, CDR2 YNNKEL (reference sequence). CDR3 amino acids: CASRQGVEDYTF. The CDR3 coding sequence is TGTGCCAGCAGGCAAGGGGTTGAGGACTACACCTTC.

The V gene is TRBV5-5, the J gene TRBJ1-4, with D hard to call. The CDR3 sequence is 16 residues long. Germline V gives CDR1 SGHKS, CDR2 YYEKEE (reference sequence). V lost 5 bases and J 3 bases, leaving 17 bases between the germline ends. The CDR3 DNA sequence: TGTGCCAGCAGTTGGTCTTCCCTCGCGGCTAATGAAAAACTGTTTTTT. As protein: CASSWSSLAANEKLFF.

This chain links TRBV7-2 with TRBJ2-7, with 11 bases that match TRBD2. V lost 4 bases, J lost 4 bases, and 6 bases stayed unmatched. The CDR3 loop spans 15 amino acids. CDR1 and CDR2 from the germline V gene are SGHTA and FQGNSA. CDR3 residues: CASSSHSGGAYEQYF. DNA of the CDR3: TGTGCCAGCAGCTCCCATAGCGGGGGGGCTTACGAGCAGTACTTC.